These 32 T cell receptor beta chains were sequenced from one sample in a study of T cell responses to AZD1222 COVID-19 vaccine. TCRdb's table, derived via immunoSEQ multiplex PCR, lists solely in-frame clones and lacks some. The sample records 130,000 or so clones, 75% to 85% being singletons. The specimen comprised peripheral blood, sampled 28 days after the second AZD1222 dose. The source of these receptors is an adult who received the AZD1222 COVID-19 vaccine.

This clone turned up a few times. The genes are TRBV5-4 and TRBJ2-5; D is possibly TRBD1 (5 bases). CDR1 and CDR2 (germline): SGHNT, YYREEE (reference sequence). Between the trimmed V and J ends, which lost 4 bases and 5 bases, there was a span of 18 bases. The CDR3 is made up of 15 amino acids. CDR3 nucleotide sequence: TGTGCCAGCAGCGATGCTACCAGGGTGTGGGAGACCCAGTACTTC. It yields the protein CASSDATRVWETQYF. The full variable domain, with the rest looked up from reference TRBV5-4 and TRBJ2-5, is ETGVTQSPTHLIKTRGQQVTLRCSSQSGHNTVSWYQQALGQGPQFIFQYYREEENGRGNFPPRFSGLQFPNYSSELNVNALELDDSALYLCASSDATRVWETQYFGPGTRLLVL.

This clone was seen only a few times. The chain's CDR3 is CASSQEYWDEQYF. CDR3 DNA sequence: TGCGCCAGCAGCCAAGAATATTGGGACGAGCAGTACTTC. This rearrangement joins TRBV4-3 to TRBJ2-7, with D unresolved. Germline V gives CDR1 LGHNA, CDR2 YSLEER. This CDR3 contains 13 residues. Trimming removed 0 bases from V and 5 bases from J, with 8 bases in between.

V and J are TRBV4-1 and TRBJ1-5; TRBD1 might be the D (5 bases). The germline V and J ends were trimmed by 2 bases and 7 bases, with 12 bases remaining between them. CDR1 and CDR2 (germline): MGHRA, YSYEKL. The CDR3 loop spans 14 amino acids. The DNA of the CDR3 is TGCGCCAGCAGCCAACAACACGGGGCGCAGCCCCAGCATTTT. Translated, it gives CASSQQHGAQPQHF.

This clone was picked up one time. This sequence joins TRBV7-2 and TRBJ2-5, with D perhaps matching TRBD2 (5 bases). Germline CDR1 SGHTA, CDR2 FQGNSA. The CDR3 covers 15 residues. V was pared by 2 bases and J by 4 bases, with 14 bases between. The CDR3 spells CASSLMARSGETQYF. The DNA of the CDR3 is TGTGCCAGCAGCTTAATGGCCCGAAGCGGAGAGACCCAGTACTTC.

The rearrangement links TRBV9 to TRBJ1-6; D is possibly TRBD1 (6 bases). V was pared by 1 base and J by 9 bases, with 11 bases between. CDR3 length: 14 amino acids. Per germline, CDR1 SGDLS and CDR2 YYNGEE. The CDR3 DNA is TGTGCCAGCAGCGTAAGTCAGGGGTTTTCACCCCTCCACTTT. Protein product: CASSVSQGFSPLHF.

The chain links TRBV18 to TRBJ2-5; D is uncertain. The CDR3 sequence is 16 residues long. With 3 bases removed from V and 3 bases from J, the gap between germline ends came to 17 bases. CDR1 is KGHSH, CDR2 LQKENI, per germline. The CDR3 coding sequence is TGTGCCAGCTCACCTCTTGGTGGACCCATTGAAGAGACCCAGTACTTC. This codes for CASSPLGGPIEETQYF.

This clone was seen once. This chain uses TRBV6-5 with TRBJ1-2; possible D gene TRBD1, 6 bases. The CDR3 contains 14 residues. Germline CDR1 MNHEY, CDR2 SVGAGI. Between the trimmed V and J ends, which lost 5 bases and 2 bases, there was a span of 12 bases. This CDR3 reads CASSQTGLNYGYTF. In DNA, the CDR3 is TGTGCCAGCAGTCAGACAGGCCTGAACTATGGCTACACCTTC.

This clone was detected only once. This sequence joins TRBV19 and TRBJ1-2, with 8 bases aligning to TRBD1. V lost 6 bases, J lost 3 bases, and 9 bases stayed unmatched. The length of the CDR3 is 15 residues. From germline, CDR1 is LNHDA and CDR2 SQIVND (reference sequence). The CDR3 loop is CASRKSGTGDYGYTF. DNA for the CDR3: TGTGCCAGTAGGAAATCCGGGACAGGCGACTATGGCTACACCTTC.

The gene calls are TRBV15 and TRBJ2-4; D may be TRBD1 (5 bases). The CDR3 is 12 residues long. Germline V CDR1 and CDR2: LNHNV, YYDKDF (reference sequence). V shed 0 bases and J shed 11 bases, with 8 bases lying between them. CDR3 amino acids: CATSRETALQYF. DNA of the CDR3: TGTGCCACCAGCAGAGAGACAGCGCTTCAGTACTTC.

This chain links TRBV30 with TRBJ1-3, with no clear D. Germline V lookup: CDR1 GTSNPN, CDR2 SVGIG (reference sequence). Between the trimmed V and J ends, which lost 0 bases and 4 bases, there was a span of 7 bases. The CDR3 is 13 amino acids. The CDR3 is CAWSVSGGNTIYF. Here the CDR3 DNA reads TGTGCCTGGAGTGTCTCTGGGGGAAACACCATATATTTT.

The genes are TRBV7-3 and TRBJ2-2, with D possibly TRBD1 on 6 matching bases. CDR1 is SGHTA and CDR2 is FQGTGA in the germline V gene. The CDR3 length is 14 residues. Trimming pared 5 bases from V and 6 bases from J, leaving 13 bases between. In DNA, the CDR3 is TGTGCCAGCAGCCCAAGACAGGTTGCCGGGGAGCTGTTTTTT. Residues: CASSPRQVAGELFF.

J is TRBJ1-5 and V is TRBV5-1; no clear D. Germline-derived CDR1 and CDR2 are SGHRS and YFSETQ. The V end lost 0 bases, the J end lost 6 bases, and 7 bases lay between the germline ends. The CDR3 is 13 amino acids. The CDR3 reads CASSLDVGQPQHF. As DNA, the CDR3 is TGCGCCAGCAGCTTGGATGTGGGTCAGCCCCAGCATTTT. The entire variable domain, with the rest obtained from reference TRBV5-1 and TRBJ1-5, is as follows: KAGVTQTPRYLIKTRGQQVTLSCSPISGHRSVSWYQQTPGQGLQFLFEYFSETQRNKGNFPGRFSGRQFSNSRSEMNVSTLELGDSALYLCASSLDVGQPQHFGDGTRLSIL.

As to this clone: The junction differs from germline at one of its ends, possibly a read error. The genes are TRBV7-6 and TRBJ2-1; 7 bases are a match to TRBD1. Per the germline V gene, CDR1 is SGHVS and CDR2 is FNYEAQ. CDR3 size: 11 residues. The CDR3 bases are TGTGCCAGCAGCTCCCCGGGACAGCTAATCTTC. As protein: CASSSPGQLIF.

The CDR3 coding sequence is TGCGCCAGCAGCTTGGCCGTGGGTGAGAAGCCCCAGCATTTT. This gives the protein CASSLAVGEKPQHF. The chain is built from TRBV5-1 and TRBJ1-5, with D unresolved. CDR1 and CDR2 from the germline V gene are SGHRS and YFSETQ. The length of the CDR3 is 14 residues. Trimming pared 0 bases from V and 8 bases from J, leaving 12 bases between.

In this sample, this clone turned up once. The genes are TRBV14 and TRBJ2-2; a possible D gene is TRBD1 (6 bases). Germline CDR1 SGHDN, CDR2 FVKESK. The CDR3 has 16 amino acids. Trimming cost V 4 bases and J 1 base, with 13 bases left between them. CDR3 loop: CASSPFQGKNTGELFF. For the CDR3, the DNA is TGTGCCAGCAGCCCATTCCAGGGGAAGAACACCGGGGAGCTGTTTTTT.

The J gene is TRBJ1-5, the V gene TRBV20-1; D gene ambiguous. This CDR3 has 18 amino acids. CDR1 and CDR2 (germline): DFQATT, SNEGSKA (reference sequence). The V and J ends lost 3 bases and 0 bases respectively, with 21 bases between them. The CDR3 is CSASSPEEPNYSNQPQHF. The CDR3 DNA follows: TGCAGTGCTAGTTCCCCAGAGGAACCGAATTATAGCAATCAGCCCCAGCATTTT.

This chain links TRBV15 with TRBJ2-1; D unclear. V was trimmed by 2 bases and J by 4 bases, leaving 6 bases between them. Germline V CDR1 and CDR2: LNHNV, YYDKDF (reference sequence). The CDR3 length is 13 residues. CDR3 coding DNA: TGTGCCACCAGCAGAACAACTTACAATGAGCAGTTCTTC. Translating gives CATSRTTYNEQFF. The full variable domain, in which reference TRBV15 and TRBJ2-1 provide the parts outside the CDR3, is DAMVIQNPRYQVTQFGKPVTLSCSQTLNHNVMYWYQQKSSQAPKLLFHYYDKDFNNEADTPDNFQSRRPNTSFCFLDIRSPGLGDTAMYLCATSRTTYNEQFFGPGTRLTVL.

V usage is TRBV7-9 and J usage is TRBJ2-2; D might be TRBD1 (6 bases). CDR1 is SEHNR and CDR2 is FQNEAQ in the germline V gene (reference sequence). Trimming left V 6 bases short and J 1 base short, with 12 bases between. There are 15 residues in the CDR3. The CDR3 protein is CASSSPDRNTGELFF. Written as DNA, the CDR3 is TGTGCCAGCAGTAGCCCGGACAGGAACACCGGGGAGCTGTTTTTT.

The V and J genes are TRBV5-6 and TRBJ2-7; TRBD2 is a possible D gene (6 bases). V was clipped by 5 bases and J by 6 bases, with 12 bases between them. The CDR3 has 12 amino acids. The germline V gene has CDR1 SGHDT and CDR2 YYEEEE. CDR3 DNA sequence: TGTGCCAGCAGTCCGAGGGGACTCGAGCAGTACTTC. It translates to CASSPRGLEQYF. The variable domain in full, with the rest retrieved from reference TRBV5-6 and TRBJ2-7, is DAGVTQSPTHLIKTRGQQVTLRCSPKSGHDTVSWYQQALGQGPQFIFQYYEEEERQRGNFPDRFSGHQFPNYSSELNVNALLLGDSALYLCASSPRGLEQYFGPGTRLTVT.

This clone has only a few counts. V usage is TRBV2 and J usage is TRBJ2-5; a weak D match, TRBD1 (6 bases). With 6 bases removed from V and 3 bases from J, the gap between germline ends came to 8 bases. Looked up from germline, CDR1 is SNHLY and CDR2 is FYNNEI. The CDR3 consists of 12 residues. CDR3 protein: CASSWTEETQYF. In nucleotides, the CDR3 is TGTGCCAGCAGCTGGACAGAAGAGACCCAGTACTTC.

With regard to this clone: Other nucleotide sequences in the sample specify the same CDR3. Here the CDR3 DNA reads TGTGCCAGCAGTTCTCTCACAGATACGCAGTATTTT. It translates to CASSSLTDTQYF. The gene calls are TRBV12-3 or TRBV12-4 and TRBJ2-3, with D unresolved. There are 12 residues in the CDR3. V lost 4 bases to trimming and J lost 2 bases, with 4 bases between them.

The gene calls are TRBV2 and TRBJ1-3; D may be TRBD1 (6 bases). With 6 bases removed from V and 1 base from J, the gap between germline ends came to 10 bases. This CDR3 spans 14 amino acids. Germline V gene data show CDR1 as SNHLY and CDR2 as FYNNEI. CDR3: CASRNGQSGNTIYF. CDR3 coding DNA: TGTGCCAGCAGAAACGGACAGTCTGGAAACACCATATATTTT.

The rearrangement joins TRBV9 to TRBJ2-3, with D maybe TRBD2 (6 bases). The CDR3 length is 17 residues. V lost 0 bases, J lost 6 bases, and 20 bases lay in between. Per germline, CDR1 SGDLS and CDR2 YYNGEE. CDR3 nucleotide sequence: TGTGCCAGCAGCGTAGCCGACTCCCGGGGACTGGTGGATACGCAGTATTTT. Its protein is CASSVADSRGLVDTQYF. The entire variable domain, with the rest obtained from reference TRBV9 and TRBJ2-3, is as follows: DSGVTQTPKHLITATGQRVTLRCSPRSGDLSVYWYQQSLDQGLQFLIQYYNGEERAKGNILERFSAQQFPDLHSELNLSSLELGDSALYFCASSVADSRGLVDTQYFGPGTRLTVL.

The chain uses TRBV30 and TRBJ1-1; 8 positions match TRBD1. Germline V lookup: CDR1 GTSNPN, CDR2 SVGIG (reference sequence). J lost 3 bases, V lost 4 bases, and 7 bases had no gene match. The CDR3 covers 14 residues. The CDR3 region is CAWTGDRYDTEAFF. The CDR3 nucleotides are TGTGCCTGGACCGGGGACAGGTACGACACTGAAGCTTTCTTT. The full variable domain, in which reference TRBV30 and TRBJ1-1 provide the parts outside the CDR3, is SQTIHQWPATLVQPVGSPLSLECTVEGTSNPNLYWYRQAAGRGLQLLFYSVGIGQISSEVPQNLSASRPQDRQFILSSKKLLLSDSGFYLCAWTGDRYDTEAFFGQGTRLTVV.

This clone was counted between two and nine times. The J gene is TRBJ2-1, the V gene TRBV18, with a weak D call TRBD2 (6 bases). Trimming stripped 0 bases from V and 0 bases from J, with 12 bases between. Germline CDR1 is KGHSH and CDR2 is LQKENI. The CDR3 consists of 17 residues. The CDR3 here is CASSPPGGLVSYNEQFF. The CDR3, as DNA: TGTGCCAGCTCACCACCGGGAGGACTGGTCTCCTACAATGAGCAGTTCTTC.

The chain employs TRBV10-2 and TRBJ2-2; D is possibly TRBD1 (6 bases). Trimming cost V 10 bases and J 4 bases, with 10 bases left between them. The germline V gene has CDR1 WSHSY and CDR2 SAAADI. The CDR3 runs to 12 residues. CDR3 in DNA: TGCGCCATCCAAGGGGGCACCGGGGAGCTGTTTTTT. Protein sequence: CAIQGGTGELFF.

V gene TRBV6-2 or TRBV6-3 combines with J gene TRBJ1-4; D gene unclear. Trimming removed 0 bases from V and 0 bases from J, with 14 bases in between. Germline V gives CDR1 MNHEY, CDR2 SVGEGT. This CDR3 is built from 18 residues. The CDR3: CASSYSIQKRATNEKLFF. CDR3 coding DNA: TGTGCCAGCAGTTACTCGATTCAAAAAAGAGCAACTAATGAAAAACTGTTTTTT.

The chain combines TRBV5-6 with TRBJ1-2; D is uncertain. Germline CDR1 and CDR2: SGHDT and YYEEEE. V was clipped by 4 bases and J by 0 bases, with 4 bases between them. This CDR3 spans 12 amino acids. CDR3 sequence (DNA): TGTGCCAGCAGCCGTTCTAACTATGGCTACACCTTC. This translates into CASSRSNYGYTF.

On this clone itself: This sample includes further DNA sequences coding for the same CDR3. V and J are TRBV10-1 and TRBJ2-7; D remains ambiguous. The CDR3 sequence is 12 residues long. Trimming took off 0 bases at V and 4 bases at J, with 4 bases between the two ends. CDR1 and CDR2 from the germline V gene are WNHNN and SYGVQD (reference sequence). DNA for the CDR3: TGCGCCAGCAGTGAGTCTGGATACGAGCAGTACTTC. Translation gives CASSESGYEQYF.

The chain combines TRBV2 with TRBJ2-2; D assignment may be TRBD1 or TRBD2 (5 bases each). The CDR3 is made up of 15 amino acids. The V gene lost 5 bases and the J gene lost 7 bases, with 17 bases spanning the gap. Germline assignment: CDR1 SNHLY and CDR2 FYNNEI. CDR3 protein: CASSYTQGVGGELFF. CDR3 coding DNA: TGTGCCAGCAGTTATACCCAGGGAGTCGGCGGGGAGCTGTTTTTT.

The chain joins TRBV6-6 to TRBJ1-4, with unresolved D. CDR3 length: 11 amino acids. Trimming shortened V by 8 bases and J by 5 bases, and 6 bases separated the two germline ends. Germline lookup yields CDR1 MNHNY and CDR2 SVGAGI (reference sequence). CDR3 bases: TGTGCCAGCGCAGAGAATGAAAAACTGTTTTTT. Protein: CASAENEKLFF.

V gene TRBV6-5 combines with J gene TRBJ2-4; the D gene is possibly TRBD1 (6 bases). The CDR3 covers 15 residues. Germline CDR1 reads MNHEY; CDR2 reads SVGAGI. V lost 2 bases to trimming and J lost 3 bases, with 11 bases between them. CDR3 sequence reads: CASSYTQGDKNIQYF. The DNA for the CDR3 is TGTGCCAGCAGTTACACACAGGGTGACAAAAACATTCAGTACTTC.